Presented here are 30 T cell receptor beta chains from one specimen sequenced in a study of blood T cell repertoires in COVID-19 (dated by TCRdb to the early 2020s). The library was built by means of the immunoSEQ multiplex PCR assay. TCRdb re-hosts the immuneACCESS table, in-frame sequences only. Its copies lack some clones; in the studies checked, an unresolved V gene accounts for under half of them, and the cause for the rest is not known. Here the sample has 140,000 or so clones; around 84% occur a single time. Roughly 4.4% of the sample is taken by the ten largest. Specimen: peripheral blood. These receptors all come from a human donor in a cohort sampled during active COVID-19.

J is TRBJ2-5 and V is TRBV5-1; 7 bases match TRBD2. CDR1 and CDR2 (germline): SGHRS, YFSETQ. The CDR3 totals 14 residues. V lost 0 bases, J lost 5 bases, and 4 bases stayed unmatched. The CDR3 DNA reads TGCGCCAGCAGCTTGGGACTAGCCGCGGAGACCCAGTACTTC. It translates to CASSLGLAAETQYF.

A few counts support this clone. The chain combines TRBV2 with TRBJ2-1, with 12 bases that match TRBD2. The CDR3 consists of 15 residues. V lost 4 bases and J lost 9; bases outside the gene matches: 7. Germline V CDR1 and CDR2: SNHLY, FYNNEI. In nucleotides, the CDR3 is TGTGCCAGCAGTGTGGGTCTAGCGGGAGGGACTGAGCAGTTCTTC. This translates into CASSVGLAGGTEQFF.

The genes are TRBV7-9 and TRBJ1-5; 9 positions agree with TRBD1. The CDR3 length is 12 residues. Unmatched junction bases numbered 8, after V lost 11 bases and J lost 9 bases. In germline, CDR1 is SEHNR, CDR2 FQNEAQ (reference sequence). The CDR3 loop is CADRDRDRPQHF. DNA of the CDR3: TGTGCCGACCGGGACAGGGATCGGCCCCAGCATTTT.

This chain joins TRBV6-5 and TRBJ2-1, with 9 bases matching TRBD1. The CDR3 sequence is 15 residues long. The V gene's germline CDR1 is MNHEY and CDR2 SVGAGI. J was trimmed by 6 bases and V by 4 bases; bases with no gene match: 7. Here the CDR3 reads CASSSPGQGSNEQFF. The CDR3 DNA reads TGTGCCAGCAGTTCCCCTGGACAGGGGAGCAATGAGCAGTTCTTC.

This clone was detected a few times. This chain joins TRBV6-6 and TRBJ2-6, with D tentatively TRBD1 (6 bases). CDR1 is MNHNY and CDR2 is SVGAGI in the germline V gene (reference sequence). V lost 10 bases and J 0 bases, leaving 13 bases between the germline ends. The length of the CDR3 is 15 residues. The CDR3 reads CATQGSYSGANVLTF. CDR3 nucleotide sequence: TGTGCCACCCAGGGGAGTTACTCTGGGGCCAACGTCCTGACTTTC.

The chain uses TRBV19 and TRBJ2-1; 8 nucleotides match TRBD2. This CDR3 has 12 residues. J lost 9 bases, V lost 5 bases, and 3 bases had no gene match. CDR1 LNHDA and CDR2 SQIVND come from the germline V gene (reference sequence). CDR3 bases: TGTGCCAGTAGTCCAACTAGCGGTGAGCAGTTCTTC. Translation gives CASSPTSGEQFF.

The chain couples TRBV19 to TRBJ2-3; 11 bases map to TRBD1. The V segment lost 3 bases and the J segment 4 bases; nucleotides outside the gene matches: 0. The germline V gene has CDR1 LNHDA and CDR2 SQIVND (reference sequence). There are 14 residues in the CDR3. The CDR3 region has the DNA TGTGCCAGTAGTATGGGACAGGGGGCAGATACGCAGTATTTT. Protein sequence: CASSMGQGADTQYF. The entire variable domain, with the rest obtained from reference TRBV19 and TRBJ2-3, is as follows: DGGITQSPKYLFRKEGQNVTLSCEQNLNHDAMYWYRQDPGQGLRLIYYSQIVNDFQKGDIAEGYSVSREKKESFPLTVTSAQKNPTAFYLCASSMGQGADTQYFGPGTRLTVL.

The chain has TRBV7-3 and TRBJ1-1, with D possibly being TRBD1 (6 bases). The V gene's germline CDR1 is SGHTA and CDR2 FQGTGA. Trimming shortened V by 5 bases and J by 1 base, and 17 bases separated the two germline ends. This CDR3 has 16 residues. The CDR3 DNA reads TGTGCCAGCAGCCCCGTGACAGGAGCTCCGAACACTGAAGCTTTCTTT. As protein: CASSPVTGAPNTEAFF.

The chain employs TRBV5-1 and TRBJ1-2; 7 nucleotides line up with TRBD1. Germline-derived CDR1 and CDR2 are SGHRS and YFSETQ. With V trimmed by 3 bases and J by 4 bases, 6 bases remained unmatched. The CDR3 totals 14 residues. The DNA for the CDR3 is TGCGCCAGCAGCTACGAGACAGGGCTCTATGGCTACACCTTC. Translation gives CASSYETGLYGYTF.

This clone occurred a few times. The J gene is TRBJ2-7, the V gene TRBV25-1; 9 nucleotides match TRBD1. This CDR3 spans 15 amino acids. The trim removed 4 bases at V and 2 bases at J, leaving 6 bases unmatched. The germline V gene encodes CDR1 MGHDK and CDR2 SYGVNS. CDR3 loop: CASSGQGGKAYEQYV. The CDR3 bases are TGTGCCAGCAGTGGACAGGGGGGTAAAGCCTACGAGCAGTACGTC.

J is TRBJ2-5 and V is TRBV11-3, with 8 bases lining up with TRBD1. The CDR3 length is 13 residues. Germline CDR1 SGHNT, CDR2 YENEEA. V shed 3 bases and J 5 bases; nucleotides not matched to a gene: 2. The CDR3 region is CASSFRQGETQYF. CDR3 coding DNA: TGTGCCAGCAGCTTCCGACAGGGGGAGACCCAGTACTTC.

This sequence joins TRBV5-3 and TRBJ1-1, with D uncertain. TRBV5-3 is given ORF status, its function remaining uncertain. The length of the CDR3 is 14 residues. With 2 bases removed from V and 4 bases from J, the gap between germline ends came to 12 bases. CDR3 DNA sequence: TGTGCCAGAAGCTTAATAAAGAGGCTCACTGAAGCTTTCTTT. It yields the protein CARSLIKRLTEAFF.

The CDR3 DNA reads as TGTGCCAGCAGTGGGGGACAGGGGTATAGCAATCAGCCCCAGCATTTT. Amino acids: CASSGGQGYSNQPQHF. This chain uses TRBV2 with TRBJ1-5; 10 bases agree with TRBD1. Germline V CDR1 and CDR2: SNHLY, FYNNEI. The ends lost 4 bases at V and 0 bases at J; junction bases unmatched: 3. CDR3 length equals 16 residues.

The chain is built from TRBV19 and TRBJ1-5; 7 nucleotides agree with TRBD1. Germline-derived CDR1 and CDR2 are LNHDA and SQIVND (reference sequence). This CDR3 has 16 residues. Germline trimming cut 3 bases from V and 4 bases from J; bases unmatched to any gene: 9. CDR3 sequence: CASSILSGGGNQPQHF. The DNA of the CDR3 is TGTGCCAGTAGTATTCTTTCAGGGGGTGGTAATCAGCCCCAGCATTTT.

V and J are TRBV19 and TRBJ2-1; possibly TRBD2 for D (6 bases). V dropped 7 bases and J dropped 0 bases, with 10 bases sitting between them. CDR3 length equals 14 residues. Germline CDR1 is LNHDA and CDR2 is SQIVND (reference sequence). This CDR3 reads CASTGGFSYNEQFF. The CDR3 DNA reads TGTGCCAGTACCGGGGGATTCTCCTACAATGAGCAGTTCTTC. The whole variable domain, remainder taken from reference TRBV19 and TRBJ2-1, is DGGITQSPKYLFRKEGQNVTLSCEQNLNHDAMYWYRQDPGQGLRLIYYSQIVNDFQKGDIAEGYSVSREKKESFPLTVTSAQKNPTAFYLCASTGGFSYNEQFFGPGTRLTVL.

V is TRBV6-1 and J is TRBJ1-1; perhaps TRBD1 as D (6 bases). The germline V and J ends were trimmed by 0 bases and 10 bases, with 12 bases remaining between them. Germline-derived CDR1 and CDR2 are MNHNS and SASEGT. There are 13 residues in the CDR3. The CDR3 sequence is CASSEAQGRGAFF. The CDR3 DNA follows: TGTGCCAGCAGTGAAGCCCAGGGGAGAGGAGCTTTCTTT.

J is TRBJ2-1 and V is TRBV28; the match to TRBD2 covers 8 bases. The CDR3 is made up of 14 amino acids. CDR1 MDHEN and CDR2 SYDVKM come from the germline V gene. The V and J ends lost 6 bases and 6 bases, in that order; junction bases with no gene match: 7. The CDR3 DNA reads TGTGCCAGCAGGTCCCCCGGGGGGGCCAATGAGCAGTTCTTC. Protein sequence: CASRSPGGANEQFF. The whole variable domain, remainder taken from reference TRBV28 and TRBJ2-1, is DVKVTQSSRYLVKRTGEKVFLECVQDMDHENMFWYRQDPGLGLRLIYFSYDVKMKEKGDIPEGYSVSREKKERFSLILESASTNQTSMYLCASRSPGGANEQFFGPGTRLTVL.

The genes are TRBV28 and TRBJ2-3; D might be TRBD1 (6 bases). Trimming took 7 bases from V and 4 from J, leaving 12 bases between them. This CDR3 has 13 amino acids. The V gene's germline CDR1 is MDHEN and CDR2 SYDVKM. CDR3 residues: CASNGQPSDTQYF. The CDR3 coding sequence is TGTGCCAGCAACGGACAGCCTTCAGATACGCAGTATTTT. The variable domain in full, with the rest retrieved from reference TRBV28 and TRBJ2-3, is DVKVTQSSRYLVKRTGEKVFLECVQDMDHENMFWYRQDPGLGLRLIYFSYDVKMKEKGDIPEGYSVSREKKERFSLILESASTNQTSMYLCASNGQPSDTQYFGPGTRLTVL.

The chain carries TRBV28 and TRBJ1-5; 8 nucleotides align to TRBD1. This CDR3 spans 15 amino acids. Germline CDR1 and CDR2: MDHEN and SYDVKM. J lost 7 bases, V lost 7 bases, and 12 bases had no gene match. The CDR3 nucleotides are TGTGCCAGCACCCCTCGGGACAGGTCGGGCCAGCCCCAGCATTTT. It yields the protein CASTPRDRSGQPQHF.

The chain combines TRBV3-1 (or the pseudogene TRBV3-2) with TRBJ1-6, with TRBD1 matching 7 bases. The CDR3 consists of 16 residues. CDR1 LGHDT and CDR2 YNNKEL come from the germline V gene (reference sequence). V dropped 5 bases and J dropped 2; count of bases not matched to a gene: 6. CDR3 nucleotide sequence: TGTGCCAGCAGCTACGACAGGGTAGCCTATAATTCACCCCTCCACTTT. Amino acid sequence: CASSYDRVAYNSPLHF.

The chain has TRBV3-1 (or the pseudogene TRBV3-2) and TRBJ2-2; 10 bases agree with TRBD1. The germline V gene has CDR1 LGHDT and CDR2 YNNKEL (reference sequence). The V segment lost 4 bases and the J segment 4 bases; nucleotides outside the gene matches: 6. The CDR3 covers 16 residues. CDR3 residues: CASSPLGQGSTGELFF. The CDR3 DNA reads TGTGCCAGCAGCCCCTTGGGACAGGGGAGCACCGGGGAGCTGTTTTTT.

The chain employs TRBV24-1 and TRBJ2-2; 9 positions match TRBD2. CDR1 is KGHDR and CDR2 is SFDVKD in the germline V gene. The ends lost 6 bases at V and 6 bases at J; junction bases unmatched: 7. The CDR3 is 15 residues long. The CDR3 region is CATSPRTSDAGELFF. The CDR3 nucleotides read TGTGCCACCAGTCCGCGGACTAGCGATGCCGGGGAGCTGTTTTTT.

The J gene is TRBJ2-7, the V gene TRBV29-1, with 7 positions matching TRBD1. The CDR3 has 13 residues. V shed 3 bases and J 7 bases; nucleotides not matched to a gene: 9. In germline, CDR1 is SQVTM, CDR2 ANQGSEA. CDR3 protein: CSVDGTEPGEQYV. The CDR3 nucleotides read TGCAGCGTTGACGGGACAGAGCCGGGGGAGCAGTACGTC.

This rearrangement joins TRBV28 to TRBJ2-7; D is possibly TRBD1 (6 bases). Trimming removed 7 bases from V and 0 bases from J, with 16 bases in between. The germline CDR1 and CDR2 sequences are MDHEN and SYDVKM. This CDR3 spans 15 amino acids. This CDR3 is CASNPGTLSSYEQYF. Here the CDR3 DNA reads TGTGCCAGCAACCCCGGGACATTAAGCTCCTACGAGCAGTACTTC.

The chain joins TRBV10-3 to TRBJ1-5; tentatively, D is TRBD1 (6 bases). This CDR3 region has 16 residues. Deletions cut 6 bases from V and 0 bases from J, with 15 bases between. Germline V gene sequence: CDR1 ENHRY, CDR2 SYGVKD. The chain's CDR3 is CAISPGQWGSNQPQHF. CDR3 coding DNA: TGTGCCATCAGCCCCGGACAGTGGGGTAGCAATCAGCCCCAGCATTTT.

The chain has TRBV9 and TRBJ1-6, with D possibly TRBD1 on 5 matching bases. The length of the CDR3 is 16 residues. Germline V gene lookup returns CDR1 SGDLS and CDR2 YYNGEE. The V gene lost 0 bases and the J gene lost 5 bases, with 12 bases spanning the gap. The DNA for the CDR3 is TGTGCCAGCAGCGTAGCAGGTGGGGCGGATAATTCACCCCTCCACTTT. It codes for CASSVAGGADNSPLHF.

The V gene is TRBV7-3, the J gene TRBJ2-6, with D possibly being TRBD1 (6 bases). The CDR3 loop spans 13 amino acids. V was trimmed by 10 bases and J by 3 bases, leaving 10 bases between them. Germline V gene data show CDR1 as SGHTA and CDR2 as FQGTGA. In DNA form, the CDR3 reads TGTGCCACCTCAGGGGTTGGGGCCAACGTCCTGACTTTC. This sequence encodes CATSGVGANVLTF.

The genes are TRBV7-9 and TRBJ1-2; tentative D call: TRBD1 (5 bases). V dropped 1 base and J dropped 6 bases, with 18 bases sitting between them. This CDR3 region has 16 residues. From germline, CDR1 is SEHNR and CDR2 FQNEAQ (reference sequence). The CDR3 sequence is CASSLGVFGAGNGYTF. The CDR3 nucleotides read TGTGCCAGCAGCTTAGGGGTATTTGGGGCTGGGAATGGCTACACCTTC. The variable domain in full, with the rest retrieved from reference TRBV7-9 and TRBJ1-2, is DTGVSQNPRHKITKRGQNVTFRCDPISEHNRLYWYRQTLGQGPEFLTYFQNEAQLEKSRLLSDRFSAERPKGSFSTLEIQRTEQGDSAMYLCASSLGVFGAGNGYTFGSGTRLTVV.

This clone is a singleton in its sample. The CDR3 nucleotides read TGTGCCACCAGTACAACGGGTACGGAGACCCAGTACTTC. Amino acids: CATSTTGTETQYF. The chain couples TRBV24-1 to TRBJ2-5; D remains ambiguous. Trimming took 6 bases from V and 5 from J, leaving 12 bases between them. The germline CDR1 and CDR2 sequences are KGHDR and SFDVKD. CDR3 size: 13 residues.

The count of this clone is one. This sequence joins TRBV11-1 and TRBJ1-2; D not resolved. The CDR3 has 13 residues. Trimming removed 0 bases at V and 3 bases at J, with 5 bases between. The germline V gene encodes CDR1 SGHAT and CDR2 FQDESV (reference sequence). In DNA, the CDR3 is TGTGCCAGCAGCTTAGCGAGAGACTATGGCTACACCTTC. Translation: CASSLARDYGYTF.